Listed here are 13 T cell receptor beta chains from one sample, sequenced in a study of blood T cell repertoires in COVID-19. This table comes from immunoSEQ multiplex PCR, and its TCRdb copy is limited to in-frame clones, with some not included. Counted here are 120,000 or so clones, more than 75% occurring once; the ten biggest clones make up around 3.7%. Material: peripheral blood. The receptor set was obtained from a man aged 45-65 years with active COVID-19.

The rearrangement links TRBV4-2 to TRBJ2-1; 13 bases match TRBD2. CDR1 LGHNA and CDR2 YNFKEQ come from the germline V gene. The CDR3 extends over 16 amino acids. J lost 10 bases, V lost 3 bases, and 9 bases had no gene match. The DNA of the CDR3 is TGTGCCAGCAGCCAGGGCAAGGGACTAGCGGGAAAGGAGCAGTTCTTC. Protein sequence: CASSQGKGLAGKEQFF.

V is TRBV19 and J is TRBJ2-2; D possibly corresponds to TRBD2 (5 bases). The CDR3 covers 17 residues. Trimming removed 6 bases from V and 0 bases from J, with 17 bases in between. Germline-derived CDR1 and CDR2 are LNHDA and SQIVND (reference sequence). For the CDR3, the DNA is TGTGCCAGTAGGAAGGAGCGGAGTGGGGCGAACACCGGGGAGCTGTTTTTT. It translates to CASRKERSGANTGELFF.

This rearrangement joins TRBV4-2 to TRBJ2-3, with 7 bases fitting TRBD2. The germline CDR1 and CDR2 sequences are LGHNA and YNFKEQ. V lost 1 base, J lost 0 bases, and 1 base stayed unmatched. The CDR3 is 15 residues long. This CDR3 reads CASSQGGSSTDTQYF. The CDR3, as DNA: TGTGCCAGCAGCCAAGGCGGGAGTAGCACAGATACGCAGTATTTT.

The rearrangement links TRBV6-5 to TRBJ1-4; D may be TRBD1 (6 bases). Germline assignment: CDR1 MNHEY and CDR2 SVGAGI. V was clipped by 6 bases and J by 2 bases, with 13 bases between them. The CDR3 loop spans 15 amino acids. The CDR3 sequence is CASRGQPSTNEKLFF. Here the CDR3 DNA reads TGTGCCAGCAGAGGACAGCCCTCCACTAATGAAAAACTGTTTTTT.

CDR3 DNA sequence: TGTGCCAGCAGCTTGTCTTCCGGCCAGCGGGAGACCCAGTACTTC. It encodes CASSLSSGQRETQYF. The genes are TRBV5-8 and TRBJ2-5; tentative D call: TRBD2 (5 bases). Trimming took off 1 base at V and 5 bases at J, with 15 bases between the two ends. The CDR3 is made up of 15 amino acids. Germline lookup yields CDR1 SGHTS and CDR2 YDEGEE. The variable domain in full, with the rest retrieved from reference TRBV5-8 and TRBJ2-5, is EAGVTQSPTHLIKTRGQQATLRCSPISGHTSVYWYQQALGLGLQFLLWYDEGEERNRGNFPPRFSGRQFPNYSSELNVNALELEDSALYLCASSLSSGQRETQYFGPGTRLLVL.

The V gene is TRBV5-4, the J gene TRBJ2-2, with TRBD2 matching over 8 bases. V lost 3 bases and J lost 0; bases outside the gene matches: 10. Germline assignment: CDR1 SGHNT and CDR2 YYREEE (reference sequence). The CDR3 has 18 amino acids. The CDR3 loop is CASSSVVGGGTNTGELFF. CDR3 bases: TGTGCCAGCAGCTCGGTAGTAGGCGGGGGGACGAACACCGGGGAGCTGTTTTTT. Using reference TRBV5-4 and TRBJ2-2 for the parts outside the CDR3, the full variable domain is ETGVTQSPTHLIKTRGQQVTLRCSSQSGHNTVSWYQQALGQGPQFIFQYYREEENGRGNFPPRFSGLQFPNYSSELNVNALELDDSALYLCASSSVVGGGTNTGELFFGEGSRLTVL.

The V call is TRBV24-1, the J call TRBJ1-4, with a weak D call TRBD1 (6 bases). Between the trimmed V and J ends, which lost 7 bases and 3 bases, there was a span of 8 bases. The germline V gene has CDR1 KGHDR and CDR2 SFDVKD. CDR3 size: 13 residues. Here the CDR3 reads CATSRGSNEKLFF. CDR3 sequence (DNA): TGTGCCACCAGCAGGGGTTCTAATGAAAAACTGTTTTTT.

The CDR3 nucleotides are TGCGCCAGCGGGACTAGCGGGAGGGCCTATGAGCAGTTCTTC. It codes for CASGTSGRAYEQFF. The chain recombines TRBV10-2 with TRBJ2-1; 16 bases line up with TRBD2. V dropped 8 bases and J dropped 8; count of bases not matched to a gene: 3. This CDR3 contains 14 residues. The germline gives CDR1 WSHSY, CDR2 SAAADI.

The genes are TRBV24-1 and TRBJ2-2; 8 bases are a match to TRBD1. Trimming cost V 9 bases and J 4 bases; bases outside gene matches: 6. Germline V lookup: CDR1 KGHDR, CDR2 SFDVKD. The length of the CDR3 is 14 residues. CDR3 sequence: CATGQGGFTGELFF. The CDR3 DNA is TGTGCCACCGGACAGGGAGGATTCACCGGGGAGCTGTTTTTT.

The CDR3, as DNA: TGTGCCAGCTCATTAGGACAGAATAACTACGAGCAGTACTTC. Translated, it gives CASSLGQNNYEQYF. The chain is built from TRBV18 and TRBJ2-7; weak D call: TRBD1 (6 bases). The CDR3 has 14 amino acids. V lost 5 bases to trimming and J lost 3 bases, with 14 bases between them. Germline CDR1 and CDR2: KGHSH and LQKENI.

This clone was seen a few times. The genes are TRBV20-1 and TRBJ1-1; D not certain. In germline, CDR1 is DFQATT, CDR2 SNEGSKA (reference sequence). There are 12 residues in the CDR3. Trimming shortened V by 3 bases and J by 6 bases, and 11 bases separated the two germline ends. DNA for the CDR3: TGCAGTGCTAGTTCGTTCCAGGCTGAAGCTTTCTTT. Encoded protein: CSASSFQAEAFF.

The genes are TRBV3-1 (or the pseudogene TRBV3-2) and TRBJ2-2, with a tentative D call TRBD1 (6 bases). Trimming cost V 4 bases and J 1 base, with 13 bases left between them. The germline gives CDR1 LGHDT, CDR2 YNNKEL (reference sequence). The CDR3 is 16 residues long. The CDR3 reads CASSPSTGLNTGELFF. The CDR3 bases are TGTGCCAGCAGCCCGTCGACAGGACTGAACACCGGGGAGCTGTTTTTT.

J is TRBJ1-6 and V is TRBV28; 7 positions match TRBD1. Per germline, CDR1 MDHEN and CDR2 SYDVKM. The CDR3 extends over 14 amino acids. J lost 10 bases, V lost 7 bases, and 10 bases had no gene match. Here the CDR3 reads CASTQGGAESPLHF. The CDR3 DNA follows: TGTGCCAGCACCCAGGGGGGCGCAGAATCACCCCTCCACTTT. The variable domain in full, completed from reference TRBV28 and TRBJ1-6, reads DVKVTQSSRYLVKRTGEKVFLECVQDMDHENMFWYRQDPGLGLRLIYFSYDVKMKEKGDIPEGYSVSREKKERFSLILESASTNQTSMYLCASTQGGAESPLHFGNGTRLTVT.